A selection of T cell receptor beta chains follows, all from one sample in a study of blood T cells in healthy people across ages. TCRdb redid the calling of the 5' RACE reads with MiXCR, one entry per CDR3 protein. The table shows over 1,300,000 distinct CDR3 sequences, with approximately 63% occurring only once. Sequencing was performed on blood. These receptor sequences come from a man between 18 and 29 years old in good health. Both conserved end residues are part of each CDR3. A D gene is named only where the DNA matches it firmly. The size field is filled for only some rows; it gives once, few, many or a size class.

j_call	d_call	clone_size	v_call	cdr3_aa	cdr3_nt
TRBJ2-5	NA	NA	TRBV20-1	CSARVFGGPFQTQYF	TGCAGTGCTAGAGTATTTGGGGGCCCTTTTCAGACCCAGTACTTC
TRBJ2-5	TRBD1	NA	TRBV7-2	CASSLVKGAQTDNEQYF	TGTGCCAGCAGCTTAGTAAAGGGGGCGCAAACGGACAATGAGCAGTACTTC
TRBJ2-2	NA	few	TRBV5-1	CASSPRERVSTGELFF	TGCGCCAGCAGCCCTCGGGAGCGTGTGAGCACCGGGGAGCTGTTTTTT
TRBJ2-5	NA	NA	TRBV4-2	CAGSPIANREKTQYF	TGTGCCGGCAGCCCCATCGCGAACAGGGAGAAGACCCAGTACTTC
TRBJ2-1	NA	NA	TRBV5-1	CASSLGGRNYNEQFF	TGCGCCAGCAGCCTCGGTGGCAGAAACTACAATGAGCAGTTCTTC
TRBJ1-2	NA	NA	TRBV18	CASSPGTPLNYGYTF	TGTGCCAGCTCACCAGGGACACCCCTTAACTATGGCTACACCTTC
TRBJ2-3	NA	NA	TRBV28	CASSLWQGSTTRTDTQYF	TGTGCCAGCAGTTTATGGCAGGGCTCCACCACGCGCACAGATACGCAGTATTTT
TRBJ2-4	NA	NA	TRBV2	CASSAEWEQYF	TGTGCCAGCAGTGCTGAGTGGGAGCAGTACTTC
TRBJ1-5	NA	NA	TRBV21-1	CASRGGQGADSNQPQHF	TGTGCCAGCAGAGGCGGACAGGGGGCCGATAGCAATCAGCCCCAGCATTTT
TRBJ2-5	NA	NA	TRBV4-2	CASSARDSTYNEQYF	TGTGCCAGCAGCGCGCGGGACTCGACCTACAATGAGCAGTACTTC
TRBJ2-5	TRBD2	NA	TRBV20-1	CSARGGSPVWETQYF	TGCAGTGCTCGCGGCGGGAGCCCCGTTTGGGAGACCCAGTACTTC
TRBJ1-1	NA	few	TRBV7-6	CASSLKGVTLAEAFF	TGTGCCAGCAGCTTAAAGGGGGTAACACTCGCTGAAGCTTTCTTT
TRBJ2-7	TRBD2	many	TRBV29-1	CSVEETSGISYEQYF	TGCAGCGTTGAGGAGACTAGCGGGATCTCCTACGAGCAGTACTTC
TRBJ2-3	NA	NA	TRBV29-1	CSVERPVDTLYF	TGCAGCGTTGAGCGGCCAGTGGATACGCTGTATTTT
TRBJ2-5	TRBD2	NA	TRBV5-1	CASSLGTSWPQETQYF	TGCGCCAGCAGCTTGGGGACTAGTTGGCCCCAAGAGACCCAGTACTTC
TRBJ1-6	NA	NA	TRBV7-2	CASSLVTTKDSPLHF	TGTGCCAGCAGCTTAGTGACGACAAAAGATTCACCCCTCCACTTT
TRBJ2-7	NA	NA	TRBV25-1	CASSEKATGFYEQYF	TGTGCCAGCAGTGAAAAGGCCACAGGGTTCTACGAGCAGTACTTC
TRBJ1-2	NA	NA	TRBV6-2/TRBV6-3	CASRPVTTGNYGYTF	TGTGCCAGCAGACCGGTGACAACAGGAAACTATGGCTACACCTTC
TRBJ1-4	NA	NA	TRBV6-6	CASSYPGQMRTNEKLFF	TGTGCCAGCAGTTACCCCGGACAGATGCGAACTAATGAAAAACTGTTTTTT
TRBJ2-1	NA	NA	TRBV5-6	CASIYSGYLYNEQFF	TGTGCCAGCATCTATTCGGGGTACCTCTACAATGAGCAGTTCTTC
TRBJ2-7	TRBD1	NA	TRBV11-2	CASSSSPGTGYYEQYF	TGTGCCAGCAGCTCGTCTCCCGGGACAGGATACTACGAGCAGTACTTC
TRBJ2-7	NA	few	TRBV4-3	CASSMGREGSYEQYF	TGCGCCAGCAGCATGGGCAGGGAAGGCTCCTACGAGCAGTACTTC
TRBJ2-1	NA	NA	TRBV3-1	CASSQEITGQGRDEQFF	TGTGCCAGCAGCCAAGAAATCACGGGCCAGGGTCGGGATGAGCAGTTCTTC
TRBJ2-5	NA	NA	TRBV4-1	CASSQDKGAETQYF	TGCGCCAGCAGCCAAGATAAGGGAGCCGAGACCCAGTACTTC
TRBJ2-7	NA	NA	TRBV29-1	CSASTLGQSSSYEQYF	TGCAGCGCCAGTACCCTCGGACAGTCAAGCTCCTACGAGCAGTACTTC
TRBJ2-3	NA	few	TRBV6-2/TRBV6-3	CASSYSRITGGTQYF	TGTGCCAGCAGTTACTCGCGCATTACAGGAGGTACGCAGTATTTT
TRBJ1-2	TRBD1	NA	TRBV15	CATSSHLGQGVDYGYTF	TGTGCCACCAGCAGCCATTTAGGACAGGGGGTTGACTATGGCTACACCTTC
TRBJ2-2	NA	NA	TRBV25-1	CASSELISLADTGELFF	TGTGCCAGCAGTGAATTGATTAGCCTAGCAGACACCGGGGAGCTGTTTTTT
TRBJ2-3	NA	NA	TRBV3-1	CASSQDPASTDTQYF	TGTGCCAGCAGCCAAGATCCAGCTAGCACAGATACGCAGTATTTT
TRBJ2-1	NA	few	TRBV6-5	CASSPPGSSYNEQFF	TGTGCCAGCAGCCCCCCAGGGAGCTCCTACAATGAGCAGTTCTTC
TRBJ2-3	TRBD2	NA	TRBV27	CAAGVDQRTQYF	TGTGCCGCGGGGGTTGATCAGCGGACGCAGTATTTT
TRBJ2-1	TRBD2	NA	TRBV5-1	CASSMTSGGSYNEQFF	TGCGCCAGCAGCATGACTAGCGGGGGCTCCTACAATGAGCAGTTCTTC
TRBJ2-1	NA	NA	TRBV21-1	CASSDEGQGAYNEQFF	TGTGCCAGCAGCGACGAGGGACAGGGAGCCTACAATGAGCAGTTCTTC
TRBJ2-5	NA	many	TRBV20-1	CSARSGLESQETQYF	TGCAGTGCTAGATCTGGCCTTGAGTCCCAAGAGACCCAGTACTTC
TRBJ2-5	NA	NA	TRBV6-5	CASSYRTLRETQYF	TGTGCCAGCAGTTACAGGACACTAAGGGAGACCCAGTACTTC
TRBJ2-3	NA	few	TRBV7-9	CASIILNRQGGEADTQYF	TGTGCCAGCATCATCCTAAATCGTCAGGGGGGAGAGGCAGATACGCAGTATTTT
TRBJ2-7	TRBD1	once	TRBV7-2	CASSSQQGGSYEQYF	TGTGCCAGCAGCTCTCAACAGGGGGGCTCCTACGAGCAGTACTTC
TRBJ2-1	NA	NA	TRBV14	CASSPYGNSYNEQFF	TGTGCCAGCAGCCCGTACGGGAACTCCTACAATGAGCAGTTCTTC
TRBJ2-3	NA	many	TRBV12-3/TRBV12-4	CASSPTSPDTQYF	TGTGCCAGCAGCCCCACTAGTCCAGATACGCAGTATTTT
TRBJ1-1	NA	NA	TRBV5-1	CASLGDMNTEAFF	TGCGCCAGCTTGGGGGACATGAACACTGAAGCTTTCTTT
TRBJ2-4	NA	NA	TRBV12-3/TRBV12-4	CASSLAHMAVGAKNIQYF	TGTGCCAGCAGTTTAGCCCACATGGCTGTTGGTGCCAAAAACATTCAGTACTTC
TRBJ2-5	NA	NA	TRBV6-2/TRBV6-3	CASTHYQEAVETQYF	TGTGCCAGCACCCATTACCAGGAGGCGGTAGAGACCCAGTACTTC
TRBJ2-1	NA	NA	TRBV7-7	CASSAQIGSYNEQFF	TGTGCCAGCAGCGCACAGATCGGTTCCTACAATGAGCAGTTCTTC
TRBJ1-5	NA	NA	TRBV6-2/TRBV6-3	CASKIGTSNQPQHF	TGTGCCAGCAAGATAGGGACAAGCAATCAGCCCCAGCATTTT
TRBJ2-5	NA	NA	TRBV2	CAIKETQYF	TGTGCCATAAAAGAGACCCAGTACTTC
TRBJ1-2	NA	NA	TRBV6-1	CASSEWPGYGYTF	TGTGCCAGCAGTGAGTGGCCGGGCTATGGCTACACCTTC
TRBJ1-2	TRBD1	few	TRBV7-9	CASSGEQGPYGYTF	TGTGCCAGCAGCGGCGAACAGGGGCCCTATGGCTACACCTTC
TRBJ1-1	NA	once	TRBV20-1	CSAPTTGTTEAFF	TGCAGTGCTCCAACCACAGGGACCACTGAAGCTTTCTTT
TRBJ1-6	TRBD1	NA	TRBV12-3/TRBV12-4	CASTSDRPNSPLHF	TGTGCCAGCACTTCGGACAGGCCGAATTCACCCCTCCACTTT
TRBJ2-1	TRBD2	NA	TRBV7-8	CASSLGSGIGYNEQFF	TGTGCCAGCAGCTTAGGGAGCGGGATAGGTTACAATGAGCAGTTCTTC
TRBJ1-6	NA	NA	TRBV11-2	CASSLQLSPLHF	TGTGCCAGCAGCTTACAGCTTTCACCCCTCCACTTT
TRBJ1-2	TRBD1	many	TRBV12-3/TRBV12-4	CASSLAGTGGSGYTF	TGTGCCAGCAGTTTAGCCGGGACAGGGGGCTCTGGCTACACCTTC
TRBJ2-1	TRBD2	NA	TRBV4-1	CASSPLGLDHEQFF	TGCGCCAGCAGCCCCCTTGGACTAGACCATGAGCAGTTCTTC
TRBJ1-3	NA	NA	TRBV28	CASGYSGNTIYF	TGTGCCAGCGGGTACTCTGGAAACACCATATATTTT
TRBJ2-5	NA	NA	TRBV4-2	CASSQPYQETQYF	TGTGCCAGCAGCCAGCCCTACCAAGAGACCCAGTACTTC
TRBJ2-3	NA	NA	TRBV6-2/TRBV6-3	CASNPTWREDTQYF	TGTGCCAGCAACCCAACATGGAGGGAAGATACGCAGTATTTT
TRBJ2-3	TRBD2	NA	TRBV7-9	CASSAVSGGADTQYF	TGTGCCAGCAGCGCGGTTAGCGGGGGGGCAGATACGCAGTATTTT